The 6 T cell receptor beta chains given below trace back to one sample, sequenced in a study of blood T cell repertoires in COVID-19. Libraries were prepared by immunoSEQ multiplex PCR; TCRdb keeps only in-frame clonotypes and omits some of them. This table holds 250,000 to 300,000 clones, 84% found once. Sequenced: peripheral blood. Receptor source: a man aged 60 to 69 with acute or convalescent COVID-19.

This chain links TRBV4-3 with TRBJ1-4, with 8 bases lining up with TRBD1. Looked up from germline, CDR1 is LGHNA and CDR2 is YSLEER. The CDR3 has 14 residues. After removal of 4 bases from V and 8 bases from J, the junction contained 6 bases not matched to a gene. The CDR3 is CASSPGQGQEKLFF. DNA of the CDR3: TGCGCCAGCAGCCCTGGACAGGGTCAAGAAAAACTGTTTTTT.

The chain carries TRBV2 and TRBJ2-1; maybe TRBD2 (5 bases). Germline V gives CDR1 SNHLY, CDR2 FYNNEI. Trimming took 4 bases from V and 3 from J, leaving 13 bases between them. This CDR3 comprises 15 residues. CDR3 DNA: TGTGCCAGCAGTGGGGGAGCTAGAGGCTACAATGAGCAGTTCTTC. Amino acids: CASSGGARGYNEQFF.

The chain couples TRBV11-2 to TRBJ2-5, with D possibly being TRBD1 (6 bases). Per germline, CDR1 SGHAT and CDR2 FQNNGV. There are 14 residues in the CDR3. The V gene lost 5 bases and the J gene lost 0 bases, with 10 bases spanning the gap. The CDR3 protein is CASSHRAYQETQYF. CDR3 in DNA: TGTGCCAGCAGCCACAGGGCCTACCAAGAGACCCAGTACTTC.

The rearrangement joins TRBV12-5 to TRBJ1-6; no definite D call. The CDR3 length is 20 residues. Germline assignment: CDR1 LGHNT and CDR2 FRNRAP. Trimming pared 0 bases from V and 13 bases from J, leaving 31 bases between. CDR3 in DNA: TGTGCTAGTGGTTTGGTAGCCCCCGGTAGGCATCAATCCCCGGGGTGCCCCCTCCACTTT. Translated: CASGLVAPGRHQSPGCPLHF.

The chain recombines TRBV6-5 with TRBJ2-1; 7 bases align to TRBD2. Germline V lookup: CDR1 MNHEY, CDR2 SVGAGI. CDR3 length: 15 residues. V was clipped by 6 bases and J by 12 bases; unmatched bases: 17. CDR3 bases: TGTGCCAGCAGGATTAGCGGTATGGGAGGGGTCGGGCAGTTCTTC. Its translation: CASRISGMGGVGQFF.

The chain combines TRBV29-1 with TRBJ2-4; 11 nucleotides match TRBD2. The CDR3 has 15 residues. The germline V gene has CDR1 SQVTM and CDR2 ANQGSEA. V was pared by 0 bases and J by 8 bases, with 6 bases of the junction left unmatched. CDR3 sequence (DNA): TGCAGCGTTGAAGAAGCTCTAGCGGGGGGAGACATTCAGTACTTC. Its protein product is CSVEEALAGGDIQYF.